The source of this T cell receptor (beta chain) is a study of response to subunit inactivated influenza vaccine. MiXCR, run by TCRdb on the RT-PCR reads, gives a single entry per CDR3 protein. The table shows under 950,000 distinct CDR3 sequences, with around 20% occurring only once. Study outcomes and limitations: Only a handful of new T cells, the authors suggested, are recruited with each seasonal influenza vaccination.

Germline V CDR1 and CDR2: SNHLY, FYNNEI. The CDR3 extends over 12 amino acids. The V end was cut by 7 bases, the J end by 3 bases, with 10 bases between. Worth noting for this clonotype: As yet, its antigen is unknown.

J is TRBJ2-7 and V is TRBV2; D unclear. This receptor was obtained from a man aged 45-65 years who received an inactivated influenza vaccine. Material: PBMCs from blood, obtained around 5 days after vaccination. The CDR3 protein is CASTRKNYEQYF. In nucleotides, the CDR3 is TGTGCCAGCACGAGAAAAAACTACGAGCAGTACTTC.